This T cell receptor beta chain is drawn from a study of shared clonotypes between healthy human individuals. General study points: Sequencing depth was predicted to influence how clonotypes are shared among donors. All-four-donor shared clonotypes had higher generation probabilities than non-shared clonotypes did.

To note about this clone: What it binds is not known.

The CDR3 runs 11 residues. Trimming took 3 bases from V and 8 from J, leaving 8 bases between them. CDR1 and CDR2 from the germline V gene are DFQATT and SNEGSKA (reference sequence). Sequenced by immunoSEQ multiplex PCR; TCRdb stores in-frame clones only, minus some. Among 1.4 million or so clones listed, approximately 98.5% were seen once. Healthy adults negative for HIV, lacking recent acute infections or vaccinations, served as donors. CD45RA-negative memory and CD45RA+ naive subsets were split from the CD4+ cells. This chain joins TRBV20-1 and TRBJ2-1, with D uncertain. The sequenced sample consisted of naive CD4+ T cells sorted from blood. Subset reported: CD45RA+ positively selected. This receptor was taken from a man aged 30 to 39 in good health. CDR3 coding DNA: TGCAGTGCTAGCAACTCCTATGAGCAGTTCTTC. Residues: CSASNSYEQFF.